A single sample gave rise to the 27 T cell receptor beta chains below, sequenced in a study of shared clonotypes between healthy human individuals. Here immunoSEQ multiplex PCR was the method, and the copy in TCRdb shows in-frame clones only, minus some. The sample carries about 1 million clones, around 74% recorded once. Sequencing input: memory CD4+ T cells sorted from blood. Subset indicated: CD45RA-negative fraction. The receptors come from a man aged 18 to 29 in good health.

V is TRBV2 and J is TRBJ2-1; 7 bases align to TRBD2. CDR1 and CDR2 (germline): SNHLY, FYNNEI. The CDR3 runs 14 residues. V lost 6 bases, J lost 2 bases, and 4 bases stayed unmatched. CDR3 nucleotide sequence: TGTGCCAGCAGGCCCCGGGGGGCCTACAATGAGCAGTTCTTC. Translation: CASRPRGAYNEQFF.

In this sample, this clone turned up once. This chain links TRBV6-1 with TRBJ1-4; no reliable D call. This CDR3 region has 15 residues. CDR1 MNHNS and CDR2 SASEGT come from the germline V gene. V lost 11 bases and J 5 bases, leaving 21 bases between the germline ends. This CDR3 is CAHRFRPAENEKLFF. For the CDR3, the DNA is TGTGCCCATCGGTTTAGACCAGCCGAGAATGAAAAACTGTTTTTT.

In this sample, this clone turned up a few times. The chain uses TRBV10-3 and TRBJ2-2; TRBD2 matches 9 bases. Losses at the gene ends were 10 bases for V and 5 bases for J; bases not matched to a gene: 11. The CDR3 spans 15 residues. Germline CDR1 is ENHRY and CDR2 is SYGVKD. CDR3 amino acids: CATGASGGHTGELFF. DNA for the CDR3: TGTGCCACCGGGGCCAGCGGGGGGCATACCGGGGAGCTGTTTTTT.

This clone has a handful of counts. The genes are TRBV7-9 and TRBJ1-5; tentative D call: TRBD1 (6 bases). Germline V gives CDR1 SEHNR, CDR2 FQNEAQ (reference sequence). V dropped 8 bases and J dropped 2 bases, with 10 bases sitting between them. This CDR3 comprises 13 residues. Here the CDR3 reads CASSRQGNQPQHF. Here the CDR3 DNA reads TGTGCCAGCTCGCGACAGGGCAATCAGCCCCAGCATTTT.

V is TRBV29-1 and J is TRBJ2-1; 8 bases agree with TRBD1. Germline CDR1 is SQVTM and CDR2 is ANQGSEA. J lost 0 bases, V lost 4 bases, and 11 bases had no gene match. The CDR3 runs to 17 residues. CDR3 coding DNA: TGCAGCGTTGGAGGGACAGGAATAATCCCCTCCTACAATGAGCAGTTCTTC. Its protein product is CSVGGTGIIPSYNEQFF.

The chain links TRBV9 to TRBJ2-3, with unresolved D. Germline V gene data show CDR1 as SGDLS and CDR2 as YYNGEE. This CDR3 region has 15 residues. V was shortened by 3 bases and J by 2 bases, with 13 bases between the two germline ends. CDR3 coding DNA: TGTGCCAGCAGCGCTTCGTTGACCCACACAGATACGCAGTATTTT. Translating it yields CASSASLTHTDTQYF.

The table lists this clone with a count of one. The chain employs TRBV5-1 and TRBJ2-5, with 11 nucleotides matching TRBD2. The V gene end was trimmed by 4 bases and the J gene end by 7 bases; junction bases not matched to a gene: 21. CDR3 length: 19 amino acids. Germline-derived CDR1 and CDR2 are SGHRS and YFSETQ. The DNA for the CDR3 is TGCGCCAGCAGCCACCGAGCTGAGAGACTAGCGGGGCCCTCGGGGACCCAGTACTTC. Amino acid sequence: CASSHRAERLAGPSGTQYF.

The chain carries TRBV5-1 and TRBJ2-7; D not resolved. Germline loops: CDR1 SGHRS, CDR2 YFSETQ. The ends were cut back, 2 bases at V and 5 bases at J, with 14 bases in the middle. The CDR3 has 14 amino acids. CDR3 sequence reads: CASSFGSSSDEQYF. The CDR3 DNA is TGCGCCAGCAGCTTCGGGTCTTCAAGCGACGAGCAGTACTTC.

This clone was observed many times. The rearrangement links TRBV27 to TRBJ1-1; possible D gene TRBD1, 5 bases. Germline V gene lookup returns CDR1 MNHEY and CDR2 SMNVEV (reference sequence). This CDR3 is 13 amino acids long. V was clipped by 6 bases and J by 4 bases, with 12 bases between them. CDR3 amino acids: CASSLGGVTEAFF. Written as DNA, the CDR3 is TGTGCCAGCAGCCTTGGGGGTGTCACTGAAGCTTTCTTT.

This clone was seen once. The rearrangement joins TRBV5-4 to TRBJ1-1; 9 bases align to TRBD1. The germline V gene has CDR1 SGHNT and CDR2 YYREEE (reference sequence). This CDR3 is built from 16 residues. V shed 4 bases and J 4 bases; nucleotides not matched to a gene: 11. CDR3 protein: CASSDGQGFYGTEAFF. CDR3 nucleotides: TGTGCCAGCAGCGACGGACAGGGGTTTTACGGCACTGAAGCTTTCTTT.

This clone has a handful of counts. V usage is TRBV2 and J usage is TRBJ2-6; 9 positions match TRBD1. V lost 6 bases to trimming and J lost 2 bases; unmatched junction nucleotides: 8. Germline lookup yields CDR1 SNHLY and CDR2 FYNNEI. This CDR3 spans 17 amino acids. The CDR3 protein is CASRKLTGGAGANVLTF. CDR3 nucleotides: TGTGCCAGCAGAAAGCTCACAGGGGGCGCTGGGGCCAACGTCCTGACTTTC.

This chain joins TRBV11-2 and TRBJ1-2, with 7 bases lining up with TRBD1. V dropped 1 base and J dropped 8; count of bases not matched to a gene: 16. The CDR3 is made up of 17 amino acids. Germline V gene data show CDR1 as SGHAT and CDR2 as FQNNGV. The CDR3 here is CASSLGVPPGTVWGYTF. In DNA form, the CDR3 reads TGTGCCAGCAGCTTAGGGGTGCCCCCCGGGACAGTGTGGGGCTACACCTTC.

This clone has more than one count but fewer than ten. The chain joins TRBV19 to TRBJ1-4; tentative D call: TRBD1 (6 bases). With 3 bases removed from V and 8 bases from J, the gap between germline ends came to 25 bases. Germline CDR1 reads LNHDA; CDR2 reads SQIVND (reference sequence). There are 18 residues in the CDR3. The CDR3 region is CASSMKWGAPRDREKLFF. CDR3 nucleotide sequence: TGTGCCAGTAGTATGAAGTGGGGGGCCCCCCGAGATCGGGAAAAACTGTTTTTT. The full variable domain, in which reference TRBV19 and TRBJ1-4 provide the parts outside the CDR3, is DGGITQSPKYLFRKEGQNVTLSCEQNLNHDAMYWYRQDPGQGLRLIYYSQIVNDFQKGDIAEGYSVSREKKESFPLTVTSAQKNPTAFYLCASSMKWGAPRDREKLFFGSGTQLSVL.

This rearrangement joins TRBV6-1 to TRBJ2-7; D call uncertain. Germline CDR1 is MNHNS and CDR2 is SASEGT. CDR3 length: 13 amino acids. V gave up 5 bases and J gave up 3 bases, with 11 bases separating them. The CDR3 nucleotides are TGTGCCAGCAGTTCCCAGACAAGCTACGAGCAGTACTTC. It encodes CASSSQTSYEQYF.

This clone was seen more than once but under ten times. The CDR3 coding sequence is TGTGCCAGCAGTCCACAGGGGGCAAAAGATACGCAGTATTTT. Residues: CASSPQGAKDTQYF. J is TRBJ2-3 and V is TRBV6-5; 9 nucleotides agree with TRBD1. With 5 bases clipped from V and 5 bases from J, the junction kept 5 bases outside the gene matches. The CDR3 runs 14 residues. CDR1 is MNHEY and CDR2 is SVGAGI in the germline V gene.

In DNA form, the CDR3 reads TGTGCCAGCAGCTTCTTGGAGGCCCCTAATTCACCCCTCCACTTT. Its protein product is CASSFLEAPNSPLHF. The chain recombines TRBV5-4 with TRBJ1-6; no reliable D call. The CDR3 is made up of 15 amino acids. Looked up from germline, CDR1 is SGHNT and CDR2 is YYREEE (reference sequence). V was clipped by 2 bases and J by 6 bases, with 12 bases between them.

V is TRBV9 and J is TRBJ2-5; TRBD1 might be the D (5 bases). This CDR3 has 13 amino acids. V was clipped by 2 bases and J by 9 bases, with 14 bases between them. Germline V gene sequence: CDR1 SGDLS, CDR2 YYNGEE. The CDR3 coding sequence is TGTGCCAGCAGCGTCAACATCCCAGGGCCCCAGTACTTC. Translating gives CASSVNIPGPQYF.

The V and J genes are TRBV19 and TRBJ1-5; D ambiguous. This CDR3 contains 17 residues. V was shortened by 7 bases and J by 2 bases, with 21 bases between the two germline ends. CDR1 LNHDA and CDR2 SQIVND come from the germline V gene (reference sequence). The CDR3 protein is CASTLQAPGPGNQPQHF. The CDR3 coding sequence is TGTGCCAGTACCCTCCAGGCCCCTGGGCCGGGCAATCAGCCCCAGCATTTT.

The chain couples TRBV28 to TRBJ1-4; 10 nucleotides align to TRBD1. Germline V gene data show CDR1 as MDHEN and CDR2 as SYDVKM. The CDR3 has 14 residues. With V trimmed by 6 bases and J by 8 bases, 6 bases remained unmatched. The CDR3 DNA sequence: TGTGCCAGCAGCCGGGGACAGGGGAAAGAAAAACTGTTTTTT. It is translated as CASSRGQGKEKLFF. Full variable domain (remainder filled in from reference TRBV28 and TRBJ1-4): DVKVTQSSRYLVKRTGEKVFLECVQDMDHENMFWYRQDPGLGLRLIYFSYDVKMKEKGDIPEGYSVSREKKERFSLILESASTNQTSMYLCASSRGQGKEKLFFGSGTQLSVL.

This sequence joins TRBV10-3 and TRBJ1-5, with 7 bases that match TRBD1. CDR1 and CDR2 from the germline V gene are ENHRY and SYGVKD. The CDR3 contains 14 residues. The V segment lost 6 bases and the J segment 9 bases; nucleotides outside the gene matches: 11. The CDR3 loop is CAISPGQEGGPQHF. The DNA of the CDR3 is TGTGCCATCAGCCCCGGACAGGAAGGAGGGCCCCAGCATTTT.

The chain carries TRBV6-1 and TRBJ1-6; TRBD1 might be the D (5 bases). Trimming took off 2 bases at V and 7 bases at J, with 12 bases between the two ends. The CDR3 consists of 15 residues. The germline V gene encodes CDR1 MNHNS and CDR2 SASEGT. CDR3: CASSEQAGNNSPLHF. The CDR3 DNA is TGTGCCAGCAGTGAACAGGCAGGGAACAATTCACCCCTCCACTTT.

This clone was recorded only once. This sequence joins TRBV5-6 and TRBJ2-6, with 7 bases lining up with TRBD1. Looked up from germline, CDR1 is SGHDT and CDR2 is YYEEEE. CDR3 size: 18 residues. Trimming at V came to 4 bases and at J to 0 bases, leaving 10 bases not matched to a gene. The CDR3 is CASSVSDRPSSGANVLTF. The CDR3 DNA is TGTGCCAGCAGCGTGTCGGACAGGCCTAGCTCTGGGGCCAACGTCCTGACTTTC.

V usage is TRBV11-2 and J usage is TRBJ2-7; 10 bases map to TRBD2. The CDR3 has 15 residues. In germline, CDR1 is SGHAT, CDR2 FQNNGV. V lost 6 bases to trimming and J lost 3 bases; unmatched junction nucleotides: 8. The CDR3 reads CASSPISSGSYEQYF. CDR3 nucleotides: TGTGCCAGCAGTCCAATCTCTAGCGGGAGCTACGAGCAGTACTTC.

The chain joins TRBV6-5 to TRBJ1-5; 7 bases agree with TRBD1. This CDR3 contains 15 residues. Losses at the gene ends were 5 bases for V and 7 bases for J; bases not matched to a gene: 11. CDR1 MNHEY and CDR2 SVGAGI come from the germline V gene. In nucleotides, the CDR3 is TGTGCCAGCAGTGCCACAGGGGTAAGCGGACAGCCCCAGCATTTT. The encoded protein is CASSATGVSGQPQHF.

This chain connects TRBV6-5 to TRBJ1-1; D is uncertain. The CDR3 is made up of 14 amino acids. The germline CDR1 and CDR2 sequences are MNHEY and SVGAGI. Between the trimmed V and J ends, which lost 7 bases and 4 bases, there was a span of 16 bases. CDR3 in amino acids: CASMGKGLGTEAFF. As DNA, the CDR3 is TGTGCCAGCATGGGAAAGGGTTTGGGCACTGAAGCTTTCTTT.

The V call is TRBV6-6, the J call TRBJ2-2, with D possibly matching TRBD2 (6 bases). CDR1 is MNHNY and CDR2 is SVGAGI in the germline V gene (reference sequence). Trimming pared 7 bases from V and 1 base from J, leaving 13 bases between. CDR3 size: 15 residues. Written as DNA, the CDR3 is TGTGCCAGCACGGACGGGAGAAAGAACACCGGGGAGCTGTTTTTT. It yields the protein CASTDGRKNTGELFF.

The chain combines TRBV5-4 with TRBJ1-6; D is ambiguous. Germline values: CDR1 SGHNT, CDR2 YYREEE (reference sequence). The CDR3 covers 15 residues. The V and J ends lost 4 bases and 7 bases respectively, with 15 bases between them. CDR3 protein: CASSGVGVVNSPLHF. CDR3 DNA: TGTGCCAGCAGCGGTGTTGGAGTAGTAAATTCACCCCTCCACTTT.